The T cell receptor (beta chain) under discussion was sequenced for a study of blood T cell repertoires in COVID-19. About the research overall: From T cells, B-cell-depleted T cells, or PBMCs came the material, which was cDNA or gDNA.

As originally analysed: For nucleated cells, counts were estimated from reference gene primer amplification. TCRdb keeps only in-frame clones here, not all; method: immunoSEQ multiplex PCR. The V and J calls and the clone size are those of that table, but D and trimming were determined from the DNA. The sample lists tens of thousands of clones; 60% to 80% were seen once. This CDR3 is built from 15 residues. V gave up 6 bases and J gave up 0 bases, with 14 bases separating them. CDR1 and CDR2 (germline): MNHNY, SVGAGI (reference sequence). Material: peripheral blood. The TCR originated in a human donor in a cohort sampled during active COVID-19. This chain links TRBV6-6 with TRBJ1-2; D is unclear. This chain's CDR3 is CASREKGVANYGYTF. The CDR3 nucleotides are TGTGCCAGCAGGGAGAAAGGCGTAGCTAACTATGGCTACACCTTC.